One and the same sample provided the 15 T cell receptor beta chains below, sequenced in a study of beta chain features in type 1 diabetes. Findings of the study overall: TCRB CDR3s were moderately but significantly shorter in Type 1 diabetes patients in all four CD4+ subsets.

Every isolated RNA sample was fully reverse transcribed, so sequencing captured expressed TCRB transcripts. Measured with immunoSEQ multiplex PCR; TCRdb has only the in-frame clones, and not every one. The profile shows 25,000 to 30,000 clones, approximately 55% of them singletons. These receptors' targets are unknown. Specimen: Tregs from blood. These receptors all come from a woman between 18 and 30 years old with type 1 diabetes.

The J gene is TRBJ2-1, the V gene TRBV29-1; D unresolved. Trimming left V 7 bases short and J 0 bases short, with 10 bases between. Germline assignment: CDR1 SQVTM and CDR2 ANQGSEA. The CDR3 has 13 amino acids. The CDR3 nucleotides are TGCAGCGCTACCCTGAGCTCCTACAATGAGCAGTTCTTC. Translated, it gives CSATLSSYNEQFF.

This chain joins TRBV29-1 and TRBJ2-5, with D tentatively TRBD2 (6 bases). CDR3 size: 15 residues. CDR1 SQVTM and CDR2 ANQGSEA come from the germline V gene. V dropped 8 bases and J dropped 0 bases, with 19 bases sitting between them. The CDR3 spells CSSRGERGNQETQYF. The CDR3 coding sequence is TGCAGCTCTCGCGGGGAGAGAGGTAACCAAGAGACCCAGTACTTC.

This chain connects TRBV7-9 to TRBJ1-2; TRBD1 agrees at 8 bases. Unmatched junction bases numbered 13, after V lost 5 bases and J lost 14 bases. The germline V gene has CDR1 SEHNR and CDR2 FQNEAQ (reference sequence). The CDR3 loop spans 13 amino acids. The DNA for the CDR3 is TGTGCCAGCAGCCTCCCGGGACAGGTGGCAAAAACCTTC. Protein product: CASSLPGQVAKTF.

The chain couples TRBV14 to TRBJ2-7; 10 bases agree with TRBD1. The junction had 4 bases not matched to a gene; V was cut back by 3 bases and J by 2 bases. CDR3 length equals 15 residues. CDR1 and CDR2 from the germline V gene are SGHDN and FVKESK. CDR3 nucleotides: TGTGCCAGCAGCCACTCCGGACAGGGGGCCTACGAGCAGTACTTC. Translating gives CASSHSGQGAYEQYF.

This chain links TRBV2 with TRBJ1-5; D is undetermined. Germline-derived CDR1 and CDR2 are SNHLY and FYNNEI. Trimming removed 5 bases from V and 7 bases from J, with 15 bases in between. CDR3 length equals 14 residues. CDR3 amino acids: CASSSDGVSQPQHF. The CDR3 DNA follows: TGTGCCAGCAGTTCTGACGGGGTTAGCCAGCCCCAGCATTTT.

V and J are TRBV7-8 and TRBJ1-1; 12 nucleotides match TRBD1. Losses at the gene ends were 5 bases for V and 8 bases for J; bases not matched to a gene: 9. From germline, CDR1 is SGHVS and CDR2 FQNEAQ. The CDR3 spans 15 residues. The CDR3 DNA sequence: TGTGCCAGCAGCCCGACAATGGGGACAGGGGGCGAAGCTTTCTTT. The encoded protein is CASSPTMGTGGEAFF.

This clone came up a few times. J is TRBJ2-3 and V is TRBV7-3; possibly TRBD1 for D (5 bases). The V end lost 5 bases, the J end lost 4 bases, and 19 bases lay between the germline ends. This CDR3 has 16 residues. Germline V gives CDR1 SGHTA, CDR2 FQGTGA. CDR3 in amino acids: CASSVQDKVPPDTQYF. The CDR3, as DNA: TGTGCCAGCAGCGTCCAGGACAAGGTCCCCCCAGATACGCAGTATTTT.

The chain carries TRBV6-5 and TRBJ2-5; TRBD1 matches at 8 bases. The J call may be mistaken, given a closer DNA end match to TRBJ2-7. The CDR3 runs 15 residues. Germline V gene data show CDR1 as MNHEY and CDR2 as SVGAGI. Here the CDR3 reads CASSYRTGRTYEQYF. In DNA form, the CDR3 reads TGTGCCAGCAGTTATCGGACAGGGAGGACCTACGAGCAGTACTTC.

This chain uses TRBV5-6 with TRBJ2-3; D gene unclear. This CDR3 contains 14 residues. The germline V and J ends were trimmed by 0 bases and 2 bases, with 7 bases remaining between them. The germline V gene has CDR1 SGHDT and CDR2 YYEEEE. The CDR3 region is CASSLVSYTDTQYF. Written as DNA, the CDR3 is TGTGCCAGCAGCTTGGTGTCTTACACAGATACGCAGTATTTT.

The V and J genes are TRBV6-5 and TRBJ1-5, with a possible D match to TRBD1 (5 bases). CDR1 MNHEY and CDR2 SVGAGI come from the germline V gene. The CDR3 length is 15 residues. Trimming took off 0 bases at V and 4 bases at J, with 10 bases between the two ends. CDR3 protein: CASSYSRQGNQPQHF. Here the CDR3 DNA reads TGTGCCAGCAGTTACTCCCGGCAGGGAAATCAGCCCCAGCATTTT.

V gene TRBV27 combines with J gene TRBJ2-3; 8 bases are a match to TRBD2. The junction had 8 bases not matched to a gene; V was cut back by 1 base and J by 5 bases. Germline CDR1 is MNHEY and CDR2 is SMNVEV (reference sequence). This CDR3 has 16 amino acids. The CDR3: CASSLYRAGGGDTQYF. The CDR3 nucleotides read TGTGCCAGCAGTTTATATCGCGCGGGAGGCGGAGATACGCAGTATTTT.

This clone was seen a handful of times. The V and J genes are TRBV9 and TRBJ2-1; TRBD2 matches at 7 bases. The length of the CDR3 is 15 residues. The germline V gene encodes CDR1 SGDLS and CDR2 YYNGEE. V lost 0 bases and J lost 9; bases outside the gene matches: 9. The CDR3 DNA reads TGTGCCAGCAGCGTAGCCCCGGGGCGGGAGAGTGAGCAGTTCTTC. Protein product: CASSVAPGRESEQFF.

This clone is classed as medium-sized (0.01 to 0.1%). V and J are TRBV7-9 and TRBJ2-7; TRBD1 might be the D (6 bases). V shed 3 bases and J shed 2 bases, with 11 bases lying between them. The CDR3 runs to 14 residues. The germline gives CDR1 SEHNR, CDR2 FQNEAQ (reference sequence). CDR3 bases: TGTGCCAGCAGCTTGGGCAGGGGACCCTACGAGCAGTACTTC. Translated, it gives CASSLGRGPYEQYF.

The V and J genes are TRBV18 and TRBJ2-2, with TRBD2 identical over 10 bases. The V gene's germline CDR1 is KGHSH and CDR2 LQKENI. This CDR3 is 15 amino acids long. V was pared by 4 bases and J by 2 bases, with 1 base of the junction left unmatched. In DNA form, the CDR3 reads TGTGCCAGCTCACGGACTAGCGGAAACACCGGGGAGCTGTTTTTT. Encoded protein: CASSRTSGNTGELFF.

This clone was seen only a few times. The chain has TRBV7-9 and TRBJ2-1, with TRBD1 identical over 11 bases. Germline CDR1 and CDR2: SEHNR and FQNEAQ (reference sequence). Trimming at V came to 3 bases and at J to 9 bases, leaving 10 bases not matched to a gene. The CDR3 covers 16 residues. This CDR3 is CASSFSIGTGGSEQFF. In nucleotides, the CDR3 is TGTGCCAGCAGCTTTTCTATCGGGACAGGGGGTAGTGAGCAGTTCTTC.